The 8 T cell receptor beta chains below were found in one sample sequenced in a study of T cell changes during pregnancy in multiple sclerosis. The method was immunoSEQ multiplex PCR; TCRdb's version includes in-frame clones alone and lacks a portion of them. The data contain 59,000 or so clones, more than 85% of them singletons. Sequenced here: peripheral blood, sampled in the third trimester of pregnancy. Source of these receptors: a female donor in good health, enrolled as a control in a pregnancy study.

The rearrangement uses TRBV7-3 and TRBJ2-1; the D gene is possibly TRBD2 (5 bases). V dropped 2 bases and J dropped 6 bases, with 11 bases sitting between them. The CDR3 is 14 amino acids. Germline CDR1 is SGHTA and CDR2 is FQGTGA. The CDR3 DNA sequence: TGTGCCAGCAGCTTAGCACTAGTTGCCAATGAGCAGTTCTTC. Its protein is CASSLALVANEQFF.

In this sample, this clone turned up once. This chain connects TRBV5-1 to TRBJ2-1; TRBD1 matches 8 bases. Germline V CDR1 and CDR2: SGHRS, YFSETQ. J was trimmed by 2 bases and V by 4 bases; bases with no gene match: 8. This CDR3 contains 16 residues. The CDR3 reads CASSGGKDRAYNEQFF. Here the CDR3 DNA reads TGCGCCAGCAGCGGGGGGAAGGACAGGGCCTACAATGAGCAGTTCTTC.

V and J are TRBV19 and TRBJ2-2; TRBD2 agrees at 15 bases. The length of the CDR3 is 15 residues. The V and J ends lost 7 bases and 5 bases, in that order; junction bases with no gene match: 2. The V gene's germline CDR1 is LNHDA and CDR2 SQIVND (reference sequence). Here the CDR3 reads CASKGLAGGTGELFF. The CDR3, as DNA: TGTGCCAGTAAGGGACTAGCGGGAGGAACCGGGGAGCTGTTTTTT.

The V gene is TRBV28, the J gene TRBJ1-5; 8 positions match TRBD1. CDR3 size: 15 residues. J gave up 2 bases and V 7 bases, and 7 bases lay outside the gene matches. From germline, CDR1 is MDHEN and CDR2 SYDVKM. The DNA for the CDR3 is TGTGCCAGCACCGTACCGACAGGGGGCAATCAGCCCCAGCATTTT. It codes for CASTVPTGGNQPQHF.

V is TRBV10-3 and J is TRBJ1-5; perhaps TRBD1 as D (5 bases). The CDR3 is made up of 14 amino acids. In germline, CDR1 is ENHRY, CDR2 SYGVKD. V lost 4 bases to trimming and J lost 1 base, with 8 bases between them. CDR3 sequence: CAISAQGSNQPQHF. The CDR3 DNA sequence: TGTGCCATCAGTGCCCAGGGAAGCAATCAGCCCCAGCATTTT.

The CDR3 protein is CASSYSIGSQSYEQYF. CDR3 sequence (DNA): TGTGCCAGCAGTTACTCCATCGGGAGCCAATCCTACGAGCAGTACTTC. The chain carries TRBV6-6 and TRBJ2-5, with D maybe TRBD2 (6 bases). The J call is uncertain, as TRBJ2-7 better fits the DNA end. Germline V gene lookup returns CDR1 MNHNY and CDR2 SVGAGI (reference sequence). This CDR3 comprises 16 residues.

J is TRBJ2-1 and V is TRBV7-2; no clear D gene. Germline CDR1 and CDR2: SGHTA and FQGNSA. V lost 3 bases, J lost 13 bases, and 22 bases lay in between. This CDR3 spans 15 amino acids. CDR3 region: CASSLGNPYPNKQFF. CDR3 DNA: TGTGCCAGCAGCTTGGGCAACCCATACCCCAATAAACAGTTCTTC.

The chain recombines TRBV7-8 with TRBJ1-1; a weak D match, TRBD1 (6 bases). The CDR3 totals 15 residues. The ends were cut back, 1 base at V and 6 bases at J, with 15 bases in the middle. Germline CDR1 and CDR2: SGHVS and FQNEAQ. CDR3 loop: CASSLETGGTPEAFF. DNA of the CDR3: TGTGCCAGCAGCTTAGAGACAGGAGGAACCCCTGAAGCTTTCTTT. Full variable domain (missing parts from reference TRBV7-8 and TRBJ1-1): GAGVSQSPRYKVAKRGQDVALRCDPISGHVSLFWYQQALGQGPEFLTYFQNEAQLDKSGLPSDRFFAERPEGSVSTLKIQRTQQEDSAVYLCASSLETGGTPEAFFGQGTRLTVV.